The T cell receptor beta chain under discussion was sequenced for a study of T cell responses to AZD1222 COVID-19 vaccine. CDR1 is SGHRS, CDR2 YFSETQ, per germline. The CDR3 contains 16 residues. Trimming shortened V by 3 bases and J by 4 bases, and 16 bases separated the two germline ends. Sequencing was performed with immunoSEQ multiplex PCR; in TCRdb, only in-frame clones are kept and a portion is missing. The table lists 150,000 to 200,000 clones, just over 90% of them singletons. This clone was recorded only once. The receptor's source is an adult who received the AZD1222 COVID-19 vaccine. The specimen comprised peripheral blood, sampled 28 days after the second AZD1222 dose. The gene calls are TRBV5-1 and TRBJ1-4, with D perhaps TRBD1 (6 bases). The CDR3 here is CASSSHGGEFNEKLFF. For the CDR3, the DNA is TGCGCCAGCAGCTCCCATGGGGGCGAATTTAATGAAAAACTGTTTTTT.